The text below deals with one T cell receptor beta chain. Its antigen is not identified. These data are taken from a study of cytomegalovirus exposure and HLA in healthy donors. Study-wide results and caveats: Investigators reported over 150 TCR beta chains as tied to cytomegalovirus. Most CMV-associated TCR beta chains were later found to appear HLA-restricted.

The study ran its PCR with 60 Vbeta and 13 Jbeta primers. Authors' analysis steps: The count from a later analysis was tens of millions of unique TCR beta chains, about 9.9 million of them shared. Sequencing was performed with immunoSEQ multiplex PCR; in TCRdb, only in-frame clones are kept and a portion is missing. D and trimming come from the DNA, and the V and J calls and clone size come from that table. The sample includes 150,000 or so clones, just over 70% of them seen just once. Sequenced input: PBMCs. The sequence was obtained from a man in his late teens or twenties in good health and CMV-seropositive.

For the CDR3, the DNA is TGTGCCAGCAGTTCTCTAACAGGGGCTGAAGCTTTCTTT. Its protein is CASSSLTGAEAFF. The gene calls are TRBV6-6 and TRBJ1-1; 7 nucleotides line up with TRBD1. This CDR3 spans 13 amino acids. V was clipped by 4 bases and J by 6 bases; unmatched bases: 5. Germline V gene sequence: CDR1 MNHNY, CDR2 SVGAGI (reference sequence).